The TCR beta chain described here comes from a study of T cell responses to AZD1222 COVID-19 vaccine. Deletions cut 3 bases from V and 6 bases from J, with 12 bases between. Germline loops: CDR1 SGHRS, CDR2 YFSETQ. This CDR3 has 13 amino acids. Only in-frame clones appear in the TCRdb table, and some are missing; sequencing was by immunoSEQ multiplex PCR. The data show 75,000 to 100,000 clones, nearly 90% seen once. This TCR came from an adult in good health. The chain has TRBV5-1 and TRBJ1-1; a weak D match, TRBD1 (5 bases). The sample consisted of peripheral blood, taken on day 0 of AZD1222 vaccination. CDR3 amino acids: CASSSTGEAEAFF. Here the CDR3 DNA reads TGCGCCAGCAGCTCAACGGGGGAAGCTGAAGCTTTCTTT.